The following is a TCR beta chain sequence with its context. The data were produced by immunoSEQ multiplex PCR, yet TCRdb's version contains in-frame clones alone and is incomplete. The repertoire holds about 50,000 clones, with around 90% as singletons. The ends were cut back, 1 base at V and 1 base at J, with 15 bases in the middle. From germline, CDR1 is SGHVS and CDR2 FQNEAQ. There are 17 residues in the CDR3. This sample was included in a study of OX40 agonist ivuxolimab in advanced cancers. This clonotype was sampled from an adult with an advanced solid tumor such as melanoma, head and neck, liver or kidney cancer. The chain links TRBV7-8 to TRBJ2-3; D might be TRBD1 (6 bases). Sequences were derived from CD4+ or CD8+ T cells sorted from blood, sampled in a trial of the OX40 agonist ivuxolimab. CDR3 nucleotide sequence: TGTGCCAGCAGCTTAGGGGGGCAGGGCAAGGGCACAGATACGCAGTATTTT. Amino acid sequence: CASSLGGQGKGTDTQYF.